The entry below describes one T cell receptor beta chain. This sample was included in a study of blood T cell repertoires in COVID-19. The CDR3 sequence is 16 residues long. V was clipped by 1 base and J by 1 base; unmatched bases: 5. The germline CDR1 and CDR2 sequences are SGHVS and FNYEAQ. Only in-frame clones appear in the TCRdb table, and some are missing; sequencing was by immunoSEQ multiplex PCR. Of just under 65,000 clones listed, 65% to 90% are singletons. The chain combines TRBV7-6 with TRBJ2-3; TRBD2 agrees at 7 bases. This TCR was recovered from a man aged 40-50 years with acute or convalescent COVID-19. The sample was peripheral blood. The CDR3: CASSLGGGYGTDTQYF. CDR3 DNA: TGTGCCAGCAGCTTAGGGGGGGGGTACGGCACAGATACGCAGTATTTT.